This TCR beta chain emerged from a study of T cell changes during pregnancy in multiple sclerosis. TCRdb's copy holds only in-frame clones and misses some; the assay was immunoSEQ multiplex PCR. The sample includes more than 40,000 clones, approximately 92% of them seen just once. The V gene's germline CDR1 is SGHNT and CDR2 YYREEE (reference sequence). V was clipped by 5 bases and J by 3 bases, with 15 bases between them. The CDR3 loop spans 15 amino acids. This sequence was found in a female donor with multiple sclerosis, enrolled in a pregnancy study. The starting material was CD4+ T cells from peripheral blood mononuclear cells, obtained in the third trimester of pregnancy. This rearrangement joins TRBV5-4 to TRBJ2-1; D is undetermined. As DNA, the CDR3 is TGTGCCAGCAGGTACTTCAATGCGAACTACAATGAGCAGTTCTTC. Its translation is CASRYFNANYNEQFF.